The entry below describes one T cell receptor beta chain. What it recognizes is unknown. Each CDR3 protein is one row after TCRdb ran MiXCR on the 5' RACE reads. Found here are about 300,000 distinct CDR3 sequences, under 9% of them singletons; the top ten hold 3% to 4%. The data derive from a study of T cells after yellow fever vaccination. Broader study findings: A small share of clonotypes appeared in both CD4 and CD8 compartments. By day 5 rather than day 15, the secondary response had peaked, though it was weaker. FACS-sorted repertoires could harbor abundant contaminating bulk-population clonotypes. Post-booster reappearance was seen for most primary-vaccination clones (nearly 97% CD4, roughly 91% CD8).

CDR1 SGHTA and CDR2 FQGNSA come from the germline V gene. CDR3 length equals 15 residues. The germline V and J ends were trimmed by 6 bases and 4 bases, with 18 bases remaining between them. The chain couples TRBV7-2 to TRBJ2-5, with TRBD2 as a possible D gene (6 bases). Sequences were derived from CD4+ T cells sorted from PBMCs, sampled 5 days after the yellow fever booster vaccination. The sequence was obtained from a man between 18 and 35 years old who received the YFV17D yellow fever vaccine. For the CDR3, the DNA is TGTGCCAGCAGTCACCCTAACGGGGGTCGAGAGACCCAGTACTTC. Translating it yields CASSHPNGGRETQYF.